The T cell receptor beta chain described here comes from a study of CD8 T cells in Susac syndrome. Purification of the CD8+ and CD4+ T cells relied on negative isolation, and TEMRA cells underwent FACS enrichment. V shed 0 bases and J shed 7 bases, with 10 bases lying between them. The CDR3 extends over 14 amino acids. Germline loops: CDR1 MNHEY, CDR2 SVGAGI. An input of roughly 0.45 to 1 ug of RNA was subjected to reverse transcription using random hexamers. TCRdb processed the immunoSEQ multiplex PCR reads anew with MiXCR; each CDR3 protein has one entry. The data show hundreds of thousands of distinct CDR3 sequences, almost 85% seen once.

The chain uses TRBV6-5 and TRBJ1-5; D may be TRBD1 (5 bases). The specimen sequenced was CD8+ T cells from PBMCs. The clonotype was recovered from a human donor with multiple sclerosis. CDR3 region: CASSYSPGSQPQHF. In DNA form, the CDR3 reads TGTGCCAGCAGTTACTCTCCAGGGTCACAGCCCCAGCATTTT.